The rows below give T cell receptor beta chains drawn from one sample of a study of T-cell reconstitution after alpha-beta-depleted transplantation in children. MiXCR, applied by TCRdb to the PCR reads, yields one record per CDR3 protein. The data show 540,000 or so distinct CDR3 sequences, more than 20% seen once. The specimen was PBMCs, mostly from graft donor cells, collected 360 days after TCRalphabeta/CD19-depleted stem cell transplant. The receptor source for this set is a boy in the first two years of life who had a stem cell transplant for acute myeloid leukemia, so the T cells may come from the graft donor. CDR3s include the opening cysteine and the closing phenylalanine or tryptophan. Fields, in order: D gene, J gene, CDR3 length, clone size, V gene, CDR3 DNA, CDR3 protein. The D gene is left open where the match is weak. Expanded clones get a size class; other rows say once, few or many, or leave the size out.

d_gene: -; j_gene: TRBJ2-1; len: 16; abundance: -; v_gene: TRBV11-1; CDR3nt: TGTGCCAGCAGCTCGAATAGGGGGAGCTCCTACAATGAGCAGTTCTTC; CDR3aa: CASSSNRGSSYNEQFF
d_gene: -; j_gene: TRBJ1-2; len: 14; abundance: few; v_gene: TRBV5-1; CDR3nt: TGCGCCAGCAGCTTGGAGGACGGTAGCTATGGCTACACCTTC; CDR3aa: CASSLEDGSYGYTF
d_gene: TRBD2; j_gene: TRBJ2-3; len: 17; abundance: many; v_gene: TRBV5-5; CDR3nt: TGTGCCAGCAGCTTGAGGGGAAACGGGGGGGCGGCAGATACGCAGTATTTT; CDR3aa: CASSLRGNGGAADTQYF
d_gene: TRBD1; j_gene: TRBJ1-1; len: 17; abundance: -; v_gene: TRBV6-1; CDR3nt: TGTGCCAGCAGTCCCGACAGGGGGCAATCTCTGAACACTGAAGCTTTCTTT; CDR3aa: CASSPDRGQSLNTEAFF
d_gene: TRBD1; j_gene: TRBJ1-1; len: 13; abundance: few; v_gene: TRBV5-1; CDR3nt: TGCGCCAGCAGCTCCCGGACAGGGAGTGAACCTTTCTTT; CDR3aa: CASSSRTGSEPFF
d_gene: -; j_gene: TRBJ1-2; len: 16; abundance: many; v_gene: TRBV4-3; CDR3nt: TGCGCCAGCAGCCAGTCCTTAGGAGGTCGGACCTATGGCTACACCTTC; CDR3aa: CASSQSLGGRTYGYTF
d_gene: TRBD2; j_gene: TRBJ2-1; len: 15; abundance: -; v_gene: TRBV6-4; CDR3nt: TGTGCCAGCAGCCTTCAGCGGGGGGGCCGATTTGAGCAGTTCTTC; CDR3aa: CASSLQRGGRFEQFF
d_gene: -; j_gene: TRBJ2-5; len: 13; abundance: many; v_gene: TRBV29-1; CDR3nt: TGCAGCGTAGCCTTTCGACTCCAAGAGACCCAGTACTTC; CDR3aa: CSVAFRLQETQYF
d_gene: -; j_gene: TRBJ2-5; len: 15; abundance: -; v_gene: TRBV5-1; CDR3nt: TGCGCCAGCAGCCCGCGGACACTAAAACAAGAGACCCAGTACTTC; CDR3aa: CASSPRTLKQETQYF
d_gene: TRBD1; j_gene: TRBJ1-1; len: 16; abundance: -; v_gene: TRBV5-6; CDR3nt: TGTGCCAGCAGCTTGCCCGGGACAGGGGATGTTGATGAAGCTTTCTTT; CDR3aa: CASSLPGTGDVDEAFF
d_gene: -; j_gene: TRBJ2-7; len: 11; abundance: many; v_gene: TRBV20-1; CDR3nt: TGCAGTGCTCCACACAATTACGAGCAGTACTTC; CDR3aa: CSAPHNYEQYF
d_gene: -; j_gene: TRBJ2-5; len: 12; abundance: many; v_gene: TRBV5-1; CDR3nt: TGCGCCAGCAGCTTGGACGGCGAGACCCAGTACTTC; CDR3aa: CASSLDGETQYF
d_gene: -; j_gene: TRBJ1-5; len: 15; abundance: few; v_gene: TRBV5-1; CDR3nt: TGCGCCAGCAGCCCGGTCACAGGGCGAAATCAGCCCCAGCATTTT; CDR3aa: CASSPVTGRNQPQHF
d_gene: -; j_gene: TRBJ2-7; len: 17; abundance: many; v_gene: TRBV7-2; CDR3nt: TGTGCCAGCAGCTCGAGAGTTTTAGGGGGGCTTGTTAACGAGCAGTACTTC; CDR3aa: CASSSRVLGGLVNEQYF
d_gene: -; j_gene: TRBJ1-1; len: 13; abundance: many; v_gene: TRBV29-1; CDR3nt: TGCAGCGTTGAAGGTCTCGGGTGGACTGAAGCTTTCTTT; CDR3aa: CSVEGLGWTEAFF
d_gene: TRBD2; j_gene: TRBJ2-3; len: 15; abundance: -; v_gene: TRBV10-3; CDR3nt: TGTGCCATCAGTGAGCTAGCGGGGTACACAGATACGCAGTATTTT; CDR3aa: CAISELAGYTDTQYF
d_gene: -; j_gene: TRBJ1-1; len: 16; abundance: -; v_gene: TRBV5-6; CDR3nt: TGTGCCAGCAGCTTGTCGTGGGTTTCAGTTAACACTGAAGCTTTCTTT; CDR3aa: CASSLSWVSVNTEAFF
d_gene: -; j_gene: TRBJ1-6; len: 13; abundance: -; v_gene: TRBV12-3/TRBV12-4; CDR3nt: TGTGCCAGCACCTCGTCCACTCTGACACCCCTCCACTTT; CDR3aa: CASTSSTLTPLHF
d_gene: -; j_gene: TRBJ2-4; len: 17; abundance: many; v_gene: TRBV13; CDR3nt: TGTGCCAGCATCCTGAAGGGGATGGGAGATTACAAAAACATTCAGTACTTC; CDR3aa: CASILKGMGDYKNIQYF
d_gene: -; j_gene: TRBJ2-1; len: 15; abundance: many; v_gene: TRBV7-2; CDR3nt: TGTGCCAGCAGCCCCACTAGCTCAGGGGGAGGTGAGCAGTTCTTC; CDR3aa: CASSPTSSGGGEQFF
d_gene: TRBD1; j_gene: TRBJ1-6; len: 15; abundance: few; v_gene: TRBV18; CDR3nt: TGTGCCAGCTCACCACCGACAGGGGGGTATTCACCCCTCCACTTT; CDR3aa: CASSPPTGGYSPLHF
d_gene: TRBD2; j_gene: TRBJ2-1; len: 17; abundance: -; v_gene: TRBV20-1; CDR3nt: TGCAGTGCTAGCCCCCTACGTTGGCTAGCGGGGAGGGATGAGCAGTTCTTC; CDR3aa: CSASPLRWLAGRDEQFF
d_gene: TRBD1; j_gene: TRBJ1-1; len: 12; abundance: many; v_gene: TRBV12-3/TRBV12-4; CDR3nt: TGTGCCAGCACCCCTGGGACAGTTGAAGCTTTCTTT; CDR3aa: CASTPGTVEAFF
d_gene: -; j_gene: TRBJ2-5; len: 14; abundance: many; v_gene: TRBV27; CDR3nt: TGTGCCAGCAGTTTATGGCCGGACCGGGAGACCCAGTACTTC; CDR3aa: CASSLWPDRETQYF
d_gene: TRBD1; j_gene: TRBJ2-1; len: 13; abundance: -; v_gene: TRBV5-6; CDR3nt: TGTGCCAGCAGCCTGCAGGGGGACAATGAGCAGTTCTTC; CDR3aa: CASSLQGDNEQFF
d_gene: -; j_gene: TRBJ2-3; len: 14; abundance: -; v_gene: TRBV25-1; CDR3nt: TGTGCCAGCAGCTGGACTTATCGCACAGATACGCAGTATTTT; CDR3aa: CASSWTYRTDTQYF
d_gene: TRBD1; j_gene: TRBJ1-5; len: 17; abundance: many; v_gene: TRBV12-3/TRBV12-4; CDR3nt: TGTGCCAGCAACCGGGACAGGGGATTCGATAGCAATCAGCCCCAGCATTTT; CDR3aa: CASNRDRGFDSNQPQHF
d_gene: -; j_gene: TRBJ2-2; len: 12; abundance: few; v_gene: TRBV19; CDR3nt: TGTGCCAGTAGTCCTTCAGCCGGGGAGCTGTTTTTT; CDR3aa: CASSPSAGELFF
d_gene: TRBD1; j_gene: TRBJ1-1; len: 14; abundance: -; v_gene: TRBV12-3/TRBV12-4; CDR3nt: TGTGCCAGCAGACCTCAGGGGGCGTGGACTGAAGCTTTCTTT; CDR3aa: CASRPQGAWTEAFF
d_gene: -; j_gene: TRBJ2-5; len: 14; abundance: -; v_gene: TRBV7-9; CDR3nt: TGTGCCAGCAGCCGCCCGTTAGCAGGGGAGACCCAGTACTTC; CDR3aa: CASSRPLAGETQYF
d_gene: -; j_gene: TRBJ2-7; len: 15; abundance: few; v_gene: TRBV9; CDR3nt: TGTGCCAGCAGCGTCACAGACAGGTCCAAAGACGAGCAGTACTTC; CDR3aa: CASSVTDRSKDEQYF
d_gene: -; j_gene: TRBJ2-7; len: 14; abundance: many; v_gene: TRBV25-1; CDR3nt: TGTGCCAGCAGTGACGAAGGGAGCTCCTACGAGCAGTACTTC; CDR3aa: CASSDEGSSYEQYF
d_gene: -; j_gene: TRBJ2-1; len: 14; abundance: few; v_gene: TRBV6-4; CDR3nt: TGTGCCAGCTTGTGGAGGGGGAATCACAATGAGCAGTTCTTC; CDR3aa: CASLWRGNHNEQFF
d_gene: -; j_gene: TRBJ1-6; len: 15; abundance: -; v_gene: TRBV12-3/TRBV12-4; CDR3nt: TGTGCCAGCAGGCCGGCGGCACAGACGAATTCACCCCTCCACTTT; CDR3aa: CASRPAAQTNSPLHF
d_gene: TRBD2; j_gene: TRBJ2-2; len: 16; abundance: few; v_gene: TRBV7-2; CDR3nt: TGTGCCAGCAGCGCAGAGGGACTAGCGGACACCGGGGAGCTGTTTTTT; CDR3aa: CASSAEGLADTGELFF
d_gene: -; j_gene: TRBJ1-3; len: 15; abundance: few; v_gene: TRBV5-1; CDR3nt: TGCGCCAGCAGCGGCGGACTGGGGTCTGGAAACACCATATATTTT; CDR3aa: CASSGGLGSGNTIYF
d_gene: -; j_gene: TRBJ2-7; len: 11; abundance: many; v_gene: TRBV29-1; CDR3nt: TGCAGCGTTGAATTTGAGGGACAGCAGTACTTC; CDR3aa: CSVEFEGQQYF
d_gene: -; j_gene: TRBJ1-2; len: 12; abundance: -; v_gene: TRBV29-1; CDR3nt: TGCAGCGTATCATCAGGAGACTATGGCTACACCTTC; CDR3aa: CSVSSGDYGYTF
d_gene: -; j_gene: TRBJ2-7; len: 13; abundance: many; v_gene: TRBV6-5; CDR3nt: TGTGCCAGCAGTTACGAACGGCTTGACGAGCAGTACTTC; CDR3aa: CASSYERLDEQYF
d_gene: TRBD1; j_gene: TRBJ1-1; len: 16; abundance: -; v_gene: TRBV6-7; CDR3nt: TGTGCCAGCAGGGACAGGGGTCACCCCGGGAACACTGAAGCTTACTTT; CDR3aa: CASRDRGHPGNTEAYF
d_gene: -; j_gene: TRBJ1-1; len: 14; abundance: -; v_gene: TRBV9; CDR3nt: TGTGCCAGCAGCGTAGGGCAGGTCTACACTGAAGCTTTCTTT; CDR3aa: CASSVGQVYTEAFF
d_gene: -; j_gene: TRBJ2-6; len: 19; abundance: many; v_gene: TRBV11-1; CDR3nt: TGTGCCAGCAGCCTCACTTTCTGGAGGGAAGGGACAGGGGCCAACGTCCTGACTTTC; CDR3aa: CASSLTFWREGTGANVLTF
d_gene: -; j_gene: TRBJ1-3; len: 14; abundance: few; v_gene: TRBV7-2; CDR3nt: TGTGCCAGCAGAAAGGGAGGAACCGCGAACACCATATATTTT; CDR3aa: CASRKGGTANTIYF
d_gene: -; j_gene: TRBJ1-1; len: 16; abundance: -; v_gene: TRBV28; CDR3nt: TGTGCCAGCAGTTTATGGAGGGAAGGGGCGAACACTGAAGCTTTCTTT; CDR3aa: CASSLWREGANTEAFF
d_gene: -; j_gene: TRBJ1-1; len: 16; abundance: -; v_gene: TRBV6-1; CDR3nt: TGTGCCAGCAGCTTTAACGTCGGAGGGGTGAACACTGAAGCTTTCTTT; CDR3aa: CASSFNVGGVNTEAFF